One and the same sample provided the 23 T cell receptor beta chains below, sequenced in a study of T cell repertoires in cytomegalovirus infection (dated by TCRdb to the late 2010s). The sequencer was an Illumina HiSeq 1500. The public reads were reprocessed in TCRdb via fastp at Q25 and MiXCR, keeping in-frame beta chains. Here each entry gathers all rows of one CDR3 protein and keeps the most common genes and DNA. The sample table shows around 450,000 distinct CDR3 sequences, and approximately 31% are seen once. The ten largest account for roughly 13% of the sample. The specimen sequenced was PBMCs. These receptors originate from a human donor in good health (CMV status not recorded). Some clones in this sample may be carry-over from other donors' samples.

This sequence joins TRBV7-9 and TRBJ1-1, with TRBD1 matching over 7 bases. This CDR3 has 14 residues. Per the germline V gene, CDR1 is SEHNR and CDR2 is FQNEAQ (reference sequence). The ends lost 5 bases at V and 5 bases at J; junction bases unmatched: 8. The CDR3 coding sequence is TGTGCCAGCAGCCCCAGACAGGGTTATACTGAAGCTTTCTTT. Protein sequence: CASSPRQGYTEAFF.

This clonotype appeared many times. V is TRBV7-8 and J is TRBJ1-1; 7 positions match TRBD1. This CDR3 is built from 16 residues. Losses at the gene ends were 5 bases for V and 0 bases for J; bases not matched to a gene: 9. CDR1 is SGHVS and CDR2 is FQNEAQ in the germline V gene. The CDR3 DNA follows: TGTGCCAGCAGCCCAAGGACAGGTTTATTGAACACTGAAGCTTTCTTT. Amino acids: CASSPRTGLLNTEAFF.

The chain carries TRBV25-1 and TRBJ2-7; D call uncertain. The V and J ends lost 4 bases and 3 bases respectively, with 13 bases between them. CDR1 MGHDK and CDR2 SYGVNS come from the germline V gene. The CDR3 consists of 14 residues. This CDR3 is CASSGSFAGYEQYF. The CDR3 region has the DNA TGTGCCAGCAGTGGGTCTTTCGCTGGCTACGAGCAGTACTTC.

The rearrangement uses TRBV12-5 and TRBJ2-3, with 9 positions matching TRBD1. Germline CDR1 LGHNT, CDR2 FRNRAP. CDR3 size: 17 residues. The junction had 7 bases not matched to a gene; V was cut back by 0 bases and J by 3 bases. This CDR3 reads CASGLVLTGGKTDTQYF. CDR3 nucleotide sequence: TGTGCTAGTGGTTTGGTCCTGACAGGGGGTAAAACAGATACGCAGTATTTT.

This clonotype has ten or more counts. The CDR3 DNA is TGTGCCAGCAGTTATCTCGCTAATGAAAAACTGTTTTTT. It encodes CASSYLANEKLFF. The rearrangement uses TRBV12-3 or TRBV12-4 and TRBJ1-4; D gene unclear. V lost 4 bases, J lost 3 bases, and 6 bases lay in between. The CDR3 has 13 residues.

The chain uses TRBV9 and TRBJ2-5; the match to TRBD2 covers 7 bases. The trim removed 2 bases at V and 0 bases at J, leaving 7 bases unmatched. This CDR3 is 16 amino acids long. Germline CDR1 SGDLS, CDR2 YYNGEE. The DNA for the CDR3 is TGTGCCAGCAGCGTGTTAGCGGGCGGGTACCAAGAGACCCAGTACTTC. Encoded protein: CASSVLAGGYQETQYF.

J is TRBJ2-3 and V is TRBV29-1; unclear D gene. Germline assignment: CDR1 SQVTM and CDR2 ANQGSEA. V was cut by 1 base and J by 4 bases, with 6 bases left in between. CDR3 length equals 12 residues. This CDR3 is CSVEARADTQYF. CDR3 DNA: TGCAGCGTTGAAGCCCGGGCAGATACGCAGTATTTT.

The table lists this clonotype with a few counts. The V and J genes are TRBV9 and TRBJ1-4; D is uncertain. The length of the CDR3 is 16 residues. V shed 3 bases and J shed 0 bases, with 12 bases lying between them. Looked up from germline, CDR1 is SGDLS and CDR2 is YYNGEE. The CDR3 region is CASSASERTTNEKLFF. In nucleotides, the CDR3 is TGTGCCAGCAGCGCCAGTGAGAGGACAACTAATGAAAAACTGTTTTTT.

V gene TRBV7-9 combines with J gene TRBJ1-5; D is unresolved. The CDR3 is 12 amino acids. From germline, CDR1 is SEHNR and CDR2 FQNEAQ (reference sequence). V was trimmed by 1 base and J by 7 bases, leaving 5 bases between them. CDR3 in DNA: TGTGCCAGCAGCTTAGATTTCCAGCCCCAGCATTTT. Translating it yields CASSLDFQPQHF.

A remark on this clonotype: A junction end diverges from the germline sequence, so it may reflect a read error. This sequence joins TRBV7-6 and TRBJ1-3; 7 positions match TRBD1. The CDR3 loop spans 16 amino acids. The germline V gene has CDR1 SGHVS and CDR2 FNYEAQ. CDR3 sequence reads: CASSPSTGVGGHTISF. The CDR3 nucleotides are TGTGCCAGCAGCCCCTCAACAGGGGTGGGTGGACACACCATATCTTTT.

In its sample, this clonotype was seen many times. The chain couples TRBV24-1 to TRBJ2-2; the match to TRBD1 covers 9 bases. The CDR3 consists of 14 residues. The V gene end was trimmed by 7 bases and the J gene end by 6 bases; junction bases not matched to a gene: 5. Germline loops: CDR1 KGHDR, CDR2 SFDVKD. CDR3 bases: TGTGCCACCAGGGACAGGGGAACAGCCGGGGAGCTGTTTTTT. Translation gives CATRDRGTAGELFF.

The table lists this clonotype with a few counts. This chain's CDR3 is CASSGSDGRLTTNEKLFF. DNA for the CDR3: TGTGCCAGCAGTGGAAGCGACGGAAGATTGACAACTAATGAAAAACTGTTTTTT. The chain combines TRBV6-1 with TRBJ1-4; no clear D. The V and J ends lost 4 bases and 0 bases respectively, with 18 bases between them. The CDR3 sequence is 18 residues long. CDR1 and CDR2 (germline): MNHNS, SASEGT.

The V and J genes are TRBV7-2 and TRBJ2-1; 9 bases align to TRBD2. CDR3 length: 17 amino acids. Looked up from germline, CDR1 is SGHTA and CDR2 is FQGNSA. Germline trimming cut 2 bases from V and 7 bases from J; bases unmatched to any gene: 12. CDR3 sequence reads: CASSLSGGRGGENEQFF. CDR3 bases: TGTGCCAGCAGCTTAAGCGGGGGGCGGGGGGGGGAGAATGAGCAGTTCTTC.

This chain joins TRBV12-3 or TRBV12-4 and TRBJ2-2; 7 bases are shared with TRBD2. The CDR3 has 12 amino acids. With 7 bases clipped from V and 7 bases from J, the junction kept 3 bases outside the gene matches. DNA for the CDR3: TGTGCCAGCACCTCGGGGGGCGGGGAGCTGTTTTTT. This encodes CASTSGGGELFF.

The chain is built from TRBV28 and TRBJ2-1, with D perhaps TRBD1 (6 bases). The CDR3 sequence is 16 residues long. Germline V gene data show CDR1 as MDHEN and CDR2 as SYDVKM. Trimming cost V 4 bases and J 4 bases, with 17 bases left between them. The DNA of the CDR3 is TGTGCCAGCAGTTACCCAGGGGTGGGTCTGTACAATGAGCAGTTCTTC. Protein product: CASSYPGVGLYNEQFF.

This clonotype was counted only a few times. DNA for the CDR3: TGTGCCAGCAGCTTGGTACAGGGTGGCCATGGCTACACCTTC. Residues: CASSLVQGGHGYTF. This chain joins TRBV5-4 and TRBJ1-2; tentatively, D is TRBD1 (6 bases). CDR1 is SGHNT and CDR2 is YYREEE in the germline V gene (reference sequence). The V end was cut by 0 bases, the J end by 6 bases, with 12 bases between. CDR3 length: 14 residues.

J is TRBJ1-1 and V is TRBV27, with a weak D call TRBD1 (5 bases). Germline CDR1 is MNHEY and CDR2 is SMNVEV (reference sequence). The V end lost 8 bases, the J end lost 4 bases, and 17 bases lay between the germline ends. CDR3 size: 14 residues. CDR3 sequence (DNA): TGTGCCAGCTCCGCGACCCAGGGCGGCACTGAAGCTTTCTTT. Its protein product is CASSATQGGTEAFF.

This clonotype came up a few times. The chain has TRBV11-2 and TRBJ2-7, with a tentative D call TRBD1 (5 bases). This CDR3 region has 15 residues. From germline, CDR1 is SGHAT and CDR2 FQNNGV. V lost 1 base, J lost 2 bases, and 12 bases lay in between. CDR3: CASSLGGRAAYEQYF. CDR3 sequence (DNA): TGTGCCAGCAGCTTAGGCGGCAGGGCGGCCTACGAGCAGTACTTC. Supplemented by reference TRBV11-2 and TRBJ2-7, the full variable domain reads EAGVAQSPRYKIIEKRQSVAFWCNPISGHATLYWYQQILGQGPKLLIQFQNNGVVDDSQLPKDRFSAERLKGVDSTLKIQPAKLEDSAVYLCASSLGGRAAYEQYFGPGTRLTVT.

CDR3 nucleotides: TGTGCCAGCAGCTTATTCCCCCCAACAGGGGGCAACACCGGGGAGCTGTTTTTT. Amino acids: CASSLFPPTGGNTGELFF. J is TRBJ2-2 and V is TRBV7-3; 9 nucleotides agree with TRBD1. The CDR3 has 18 residues. Germline V gene lookup returns CDR1 SGHTA and CDR2 FQGTGA. Losses at the gene ends were 2 bases for V and 2 bases for J; bases not matched to a gene: 9.

As regards this clonotype: Since no conserved phenylalanine or tryptophan closes the CDR3, a read error is the likely cause. The rearrangement joins TRBV6-5 to TRBJ2-1; 10 nucleotides align to TRBD1. This CDR3 spans 16 amino acids. With 0 bases clipped from V and 1 base from J, the junction kept 0 bases outside the gene matches. The germline V gene encodes CDR1 MNHEY and CDR2 SVGAGI. The CDR3 nucleotides read TGTGCCAGCAGTTACTCGGGACAGGGGTCCTACAATGAGCAGTTCTTA. Translating gives CASSYSGQGSYNEQFL.

This rearrangement joins TRBV27 to TRBJ1-2; D remains unclear. Trimming left V 8 bases short and J 4 bases short, with 14 bases between. The CDR3 is 13 residues long. Germline CDR1 MNHEY, CDR2 SMNVEV (reference sequence). The DNA of the CDR3 is TGTGCCAGCGCCTCCCTGGCGCCCTATGGCTACACCTTC. This translates into CASASLAPYGYTF.

Regarding this clonotype: A junction end diverges from the germline sequence, so it may reflect a read error. This chain links TRBV6-5 with TRBJ2-2, with TRBD1 identical over 11 bases. CDR3 length: 14 residues. The V gene's germline CDR1 is MNHEY and CDR2 SVGAGI. Written as DNA, the CDR3 is TGTGCCAGCAGGGGACAGGGGGACACCGTGGAGCTGTTTTTT. As protein: CASRGQGDTVELFF.

This chain links TRBV7-6 with TRBJ1-4; 7 positions agree with TRBD1. Germline values: CDR1 SGHVS, CDR2 FNYEAQ. The trim removed 5 bases at V and 8 bases at J, leaving 11 bases unmatched. The CDR3 length is 15 residues. CDR3 coding DNA: TGTGCCAGCAGCCCCCCAGGGAGGGGGCAAGAAAAACTGTTTTTT. It codes for CASSPPGRGQEKLFF.